This T cell receptor (beta chain) was observed in a study of cytomegalovirus exposure and HLA in healthy donors. Germline V gene data show CDR1 as SGDLS and CDR2 as YYNGEE. The CDR3 sequence is 15 residues long. V lost 3 bases and J lost 11; bases outside the gene matches: 9. Study-wide results and caveats: There were some V segments, including TRBV6-2 and TRBV6-3, excluded as indistinguishable.

Of note for this clone: Its antigen is not known.

The primer mix had 60 Vbeta and 13 Jbeta primers. Sequencing was performed with immunoSEQ multiplex PCR; in TCRdb, only in-frame clones are kept and a portion is missing. The data hold some 120,000 clones, with about four fifths observed a single time. The receptor comes from a woman aged 40 to 50 in good health and CMV-seronegative. The chain joins TRBV9 to TRBJ2-5; 14 nucleotides agree with TRBD2. The sample consisted of PBMCs. CDR3 in amino acids: CASSARGTSGGGQYF. CDR3 bases: TGTGCCAGCAGCGCCCGAGGGACTAGCGGGGGAGGACAGTACTTC.